Below are 2 T cell receptor beta chains sequenced from a single sample in a study of beta chain features in type 1 diabetes. All of the isolated RNA was reverse transcribed, so expressed TCRB transcripts were sequenced. Clones were read by immunoSEQ multiplex PCR, and TCRdb kept only the in-frame ones, dropping some. The sample has 450,000 or so clones, roughly 11% seen once. The sequenced material came from naive CD4+ T cells from blood. Source of these receptors: a woman aged 18-29 years in good health.

A few counts support this clone. The chain recombines TRBV9 with TRBJ2-1; 9 bases line up with TRBD1. Germline loops: CDR1 SGDLS, CDR2 YYNGEE. With V trimmed by 0 bases and J by 9 bases, 7 bases remained unmatched. The CDR3 totals 15 residues. Here the CDR3 reads CASSVGDRDIGEQFF. The CDR3 DNA reads as TGTGCCAGCAGCGTAGGGGACAGGGATATAGGTGAGCAGTTCTTC.

This clone was seen more than once but under ten times. CDR3 sequence: CASSEWSLTQETQYF. The DNA for the CDR3 is TGTGCCAGCAGTGAGTGGAGCTTAACCCAAGAGACCCAGTACTTC. The chain links TRBV25-1 to TRBJ2-5; D remains ambiguous. V was trimmed by 3 bases and J by 1 base, leaving 12 bases between them. The CDR3 length is 15 residues. CDR1 and CDR2 (germline): MGHDK, SYGVNS.